This is a list of T cell receptor beta chains from one sample in a study of post-analysis software for immune sequencing data. Using its own MiXCR run on the PCR reads, TCRdb lists one record per CDR3 protein. Of around 150,000 distinct CDR3 sequences in the sample, about 37% are singletons; the top ten hold approximately 30%. The sequences come from blood, collected after autologous hematopoietic stem cell transplantation. Every receptor here comes from a girl aged 10 to 17 with multiple sclerosis. The CDR3 runs from the conserved cysteine through the conserved F or W. Each record gives: clone size, V gene, J gene, D gene, CDR3 protein, CDR3 DNA. D genes are given only for firm matches. Some rows mark clone size as missing; the rest say once, few, many or name a class of expanded clone.

clone_size: NA; v_call: TRBV5-8; j_call: TRBJ1-1; d_call: TRBD1; cdr3_aa: CASSRGRDRVSTEAFF; cdr3_nt: TGTGCCAGCAGCCGAGGAAGGGACAGGGTGAGTACTGAAGCTTTCTTT
clone_size: NA; v_call: TRBV5-1; j_call: TRBJ2-3; d_call: NA; cdr3_aa: CASRGELRSDTQYF; cdr3_nt: TGCGCCAGCAGAGGCGAGCTTCGGTCAGATACGCAGTATTTT
clone_size: few; v_call: TRBV19; j_call: TRBJ2-7; d_call: TRBD2; cdr3_aa: CASTASGSSYEQYF; cdr3_nt: TGTGCCAGTACCGCTAGCGGGAGCTCCTACGAGCAGTACTTC
clone_size: NA; v_call: TRBV11-2; j_call: TRBJ2-1; d_call: TRBD2; cdr3_aa: CASSLRATSGSYNEQFF; cdr3_nt: TGTGCCAGCAGCTTAAGGGCGACTAGCGGGAGTTACAATGAGCAGTTCTTC
clone_size: NA; v_call: TRBV29-1; j_call: TRBJ2-5; d_call: TRBD2; cdr3_aa: CSVEDGLAGMQETQYF; cdr3_nt: TGCAGCGTTGAAGACGGACTAGCGGGAATGCAAGAGACCCAGTACTTC
clone_size: NA; v_call: TRBV5-6; j_call: TRBJ2-1; d_call: TRBD2; cdr3_aa: CASSGGSRVYNEQFF; cdr3_nt: TGTGCCAGCTCCGGGGGGTCAAGAGTCTACAATGAGCAGTTCTTC
clone_size: few; v_call: TRBV12-3/TRBV12-4; j_call: TRBJ2-1; d_call: TRBD2; cdr3_aa: CASRTNSGRDYNEQFF; cdr3_nt: TGTGCCAGCAGAACCAATAGCGGGAGGGACTACAATGAGCAGTTCTTC
clone_size: NA; v_call: TRBV9; j_call: TRBJ1-2; d_call: NA; cdr3_aa: CASSPGTPLNYGYTF; cdr3_nt: TGTGCCAGCAGCCCCGGGACACCCCTTAACTACGGCTACACCTTC
clone_size: NA; v_call: TRBV20-1; j_call: TRBJ2-4; d_call: NA; cdr3_aa: CSARSVVRTLNIQYF; cdr3_nt: TGCAGTGCTAGATCGGTTGTCCGGACTTTAAACATTCAGTACTTC
clone_size: many; v_call: TRBV6-1; j_call: TRBJ2-5; d_call: NA; cdr3_aa: CASSEALRGLRAETQYF; cdr3_nt: TGTGCCAGCAGTGAAGCGCTAAGGGGTCTTAGGGCGGAGACCCAGTACTTC